Reported below is one TCR beta chain. Antigen specificity is unknown. These data come from a study of T cell responses to AZD1222 COVID-19 vaccine. Study in general: Recipients boosted at about 4 weeks or about 12 weeks are pooled. General study results and limits: Spike-wide coverage was observed for vaccine-associated CD4 TCRs, with dominant responses at 160-218 and 743-854. The study sampled repertoires only after the peak T cell response.

The method was immunoSEQ multiplex PCR; TCRdb's version includes in-frame clones alone and lacks a portion of them. The sample contains some 100,000 clones, about 90% of which appear only once. The CDR3 contains 15 residues. CDR1 is ENHRY, CDR2 SYGVKD, per germline. V shed 5 bases, J shed 6 bases, and the junction held 13 bases outside the gene matches. The clonotype originates from an adult in good health. The chain carries TRBV10-3 and TRBJ2-7; the match to TRBD1 covers 7 bases. Here the sequenced sample was peripheral blood, taken on day 0 of AZD1222 vaccination. CDR3 DNA sequence: TGTGCCATCAGTCCCGGTGGGACAGAGAAACCCGAGCAGTACTTC. Translating it yields CAISPGGTEKPEQYF.